What follows are 25 T cell receptor beta chains derived from one specimen sequenced in a study of blood T cell repertoires in COVID-19. TCRdb's table, derived via immunoSEQ multiplex PCR, lists solely in-frame clones and lacks some. The sample includes some 270,000 clones, approximately 90% of them seen just once. Sample: peripheral blood. The receptor set was obtained from a man younger than 45 with acute or convalescent COVID-19.

The V and J genes are TRBV10-1 and TRBJ2-3, with no clear D. CDR1 is WNHNN, CDR2 SYGVQD, per germline (reference sequence). Trimming took off 2 bases at V and 3 bases at J, with 3 bases between the two ends. This CDR3 is 12 amino acids long. The CDR3 sequence: CASSETTDTQYF. The CDR3 DNA reads TGCGCCAGCAGTGAGACAACAGATACGCAGTATTTT.

The genes are TRBV7-8 and TRBJ1-1; 7 bases agree with TRBD1. The V gene's germline CDR1 is SGHVS and CDR2 FQNEAQ. This CDR3 comprises 15 residues. V shed 5 bases and J 1 base; nucleotides not matched to a gene: 7. The CDR3 loop reads CASSLRTGSNTEAFF. In nucleotides, the CDR3 is TGTGCCAGCAGCCTAAGGACAGGATCGAACACTGAAGCTTTCTTT.

The CDR3 region is CASSPGQGRTYEQYF. The CDR3 nucleotides are TGTGCCAGCAGCCCTGGACAGGGTAGGACCTACGAGCAGTACTTC. The V gene is TRBV9, the J gene TRBJ2-7; TRBD1 agrees at 8 bases. Germline lookup yields CDR1 SGDLS and CDR2 YYNGEE. There are 15 residues in the CDR3. The V segment lost 4 bases and the J segment 2 bases; nucleotides outside the gene matches: 8.

The CDR3 loop reads CASSLAQGNEKLFF. As DNA, the CDR3 is TGCGCCAGCAGCTTGGCCCAGGGGAATGAAAAACTGTTTTTT. The rearrangement links TRBV5-1 to TRBJ1-4; D is perhaps TRBD1 (6 bases). Germline loops: CDR1 SGHRS, CDR2 YFSETQ. There are 14 residues in the CDR3. Trimming took off 0 bases at V and 5 bases at J, with 8 bases between the two ends.

This sequence joins TRBV7-8 and TRBJ1-1, with 11 positions matching TRBD1. From germline, CDR1 is SGHVS and CDR2 FQNEAQ. This CDR3 has 15 amino acids. Trimming at V came to 4 bases and at J to 5 bases, leaving 6 bases not matched to a gene. The CDR3 DNA reads TGTGCCAGCAGCTCCGGACAGGGGGCGGGGACTGAAGCTTTCTTT. It yields the protein CASSSGQGAGTEAFF.

The gene calls are TRBV19 and TRBJ2-7, with TRBD2 as a possible D gene (6 bases). V shed 3 bases and J shed 4 bases, with 16 bases lying between them. This CDR3 spans 15 amino acids. Germline CDR1 is LNHDA and CDR2 is SQIVND (reference sequence). The CDR3, as DNA: TGTGCCAGTAGTATGATCAGTACGGGGACTTACGAGCAGTACTTC. Its translation is CASSMISTGTYEQYF.

V and J are TRBV6-5 and TRBJ2-7, with TRBD1 identical over 7 bases. Germline loops: CDR1 MNHEY, CDR2 SVGAGI. Trimming took 8 bases from V and 2 from J; bases not matched to a gene: 9. The CDR3 extends over 14 amino acids. The chain's CDR3 is CASSPGTDAYEQYF. The CDR3 nucleotides read TGTGCCAGCTCCCCCGGGACAGATGCCTACGAGCAGTACTTC.

The chain has TRBV2 and TRBJ1-5; D perhaps matches TRBD1 (5 bases). V lost 6 bases and J 5 bases, leaving 11 bases between the germline ends. There are 13 residues in the CDR3. Looked up from germline, CDR1 is SNHLY and CDR2 is FYNNEI. The CDR3 DNA follows: TGTGCCAGCAGAGGGGTTAGGGATCAGCCCCAGCATTTT. Amino acids: CASRGVRDQPQHF.

The rearrangement joins TRBV28 to TRBJ1-4, with D possibly matching TRBD1 (6 bases). V gave up 5 bases and J gave up 3 bases, with 19 bases separating them. CDR3 length: 17 residues. The germline gives CDR1 MDHEN, CDR2 SYDVKM. CDR3 sequence reads: CASSPGGRGTANEKLFF. The CDR3 DNA follows: TGTGCCAGCAGTCCGGGGGGCAGGGGAACAGCTAATGAAAAACTGTTTTTT. Complete variable domain (other parts from reference TRBV28 and TRBJ1-4): DVKVTQSSRYLVKRTGEKVFLECVQDMDHENMFWYRQDPGLGLRLIYFSYDVKMKEKGDIPEGYSVSREKKERFSLILESASTNQTSMYLCASSPGGRGTANEKLFFGSGTQLSVL.

The rearrangement links TRBV6-5 to TRBJ2-1; TRBD1 agrees at 9 bases. CDR3 length: 15 amino acids. Germline values: CDR1 MNHEY, CDR2 SVGAGI. Losses at the gene ends were 6 bases for V and 5 bases for J; bases not matched to a gene: 8. CDR3 protein: CASRYPGQGHNEQFF. CDR3 DNA sequence: TGTGCCAGCAGGTACCCGGGACAGGGACACAATGAGCAGTTCTTC.

The V and J genes are TRBV5-1 and TRBJ2-7; 7 nucleotides match TRBD1. Germline CDR1 SGHRS, CDR2 YFSETQ. This CDR3 has 15 amino acids. Trimming at V came to 0 bases and at J to 3 bases, leaving 6 bases not matched to a gene. The chain's CDR3 is CASSLGGQAYYEQYF. The CDR3 region has the DNA TGCGCCAGCAGCTTGGGCGGACAGGCGTACTACGAGCAGTACTTC.

The chain recombines TRBV27 with TRBJ2-1; D not resolved. CDR1 and CDR2 from the germline V gene are MNHEY and SMNVEV (reference sequence). Trimming left V 0 bases short and J 5 bases short, with 14 bases between. The CDR3 runs to 16 residues. The CDR3 nucleotides are TGTGCCAGCAGTTTATCCCCCGATCAGGTGCACAATGAGCAGTTCTTC. Its translation is CASSLSPDQVHNEQFF.

This clone was seen once. The rearrangement joins TRBV4-1 to TRBJ1-5; D unresolved. The V gene lost 0 bases and the J gene lost 5 bases, with 8 bases spanning the gap. Germline V lookup: CDR1 MGHRA, CDR2 YSYEKL. The CDR3 spans 14 residues. This CDR3 is CASSQDLRDQPQHF. The CDR3 coding sequence is TGCGCCAGCAGCCAAGATTTACGGGATCAGCCCCAGCATTTT.

The genes are TRBV4-1 and TRBJ1-5; weak D call: TRBD1 (5 bases). CDR3 length: 13 amino acids. Trimming took 7 bases from V and 4 from J, leaving 11 bases between them. CDR1 is MGHRA, CDR2 YSYEKL, per germline. The CDR3 protein is CASKGVGNQPQHF. The CDR3 DNA reads TGCGCCAGCAAAGGGGTCGGTAATCAGCCCCAGCATTTT.

The CDR3 sequence is CASSFRGSLTEAFF. CDR3 DNA: TGTGCCAGCAGTTTCAGGGGGTCCCTCACTGAAGCTTTCTTT. The V and J genes are TRBV28 and TRBJ1-1; 7 bases line up with TRBD1. J lost 4 bases, V lost 3 bases, and 5 bases had no gene match. The germline CDR1 and CDR2 sequences are MDHEN and SYDVKM. The CDR3 extends over 14 amino acids.

The chain combines TRBV6-2 or TRBV6-3 with TRBJ2-2; 8 bases agree with TRBD1. The length of the CDR3 is 16 residues. The V and J ends lost 0 bases and 1 base, in that order; junction bases with no gene match: 1. Germline V gene data show CDR1 as MNHEY and CDR2 as SVGEGT. The CDR3 here is CASSYSGQENTGELFF. Here the CDR3 DNA reads TGTGCCAGCAGTTACTCGGGACAGGAGAACACCGGGGAGCTGTTTTTT.

The rearrangement links TRBV28 to TRBJ1-4, with D possibly being TRBD1 (5 bases). The germline V gene has CDR1 MDHEN and CDR2 SYDVKM. This CDR3 has 16 amino acids. V was trimmed by 5 bases and J by 3 bases, leaving 16 bases between them. This chain's CDR3 is CASSTHPGTANEKLFF. In DNA form, the CDR3 reads TGTGCCAGCAGTACCCATCCTGGGACTGCTAATGAAAAACTGTTTTTT. The full variable domain, rest sourced from reference TRBV28 and TRBJ1-4, is DVKVTQSSRYLVKRTGEKVFLECVQDMDHENMFWYRQDPGLGLRLIYFSYDVKMKEKGDIPEGYSVSREKKERFSLILESASTNQTSMYLCASSTHPGTANEKLFFGSGTQLSVL.

The rearrangement links TRBV28 to TRBJ2-7; possibly TRBD1 for D (6 bases). The germline gives CDR1 MDHEN, CDR2 SYDVKM. The germline V and J ends were trimmed by 6 bases and 0 bases, with 15 bases remaining between them. The CDR3 has 15 residues. The CDR3 coding sequence is TGTGCCAGCAGAGGTAGGGGGTCCTACTCCTACGAGCAGTACTTC. Encoded protein: CASRGRGSYSYEQYF.

The chain carries TRBV19 and TRBJ2-5; 7 nucleotides align to TRBD1. Germline CDR1 and CDR2: LNHDA and SQIVND (reference sequence). V shed 8 bases, J shed 4 bases, and the junction held 7 bases outside the gene matches. The CDR3 runs 13 residues. CDR3 region: CASGRQGTETQYF. For the CDR3, the DNA is TGTGCCAGTGGCCGACAGGGTACAGAGACCCAGTACTTC. Based on the CDR3 plus reference TRBV19 and TRBJ2-5, the full variable domain is DGGITQSPKYLFRKEGQNVTLSCEQNLNHDAMYWYRQDPGQGLRLIYYSQIVNDFQKGDIAEGYSVSREKKESFPLTVTSAQKNPTAFYLCASGRQGTETQYFGPGTRLLVL.

The chain uses TRBV4-1 and TRBJ2-1; tentative D call: TRBD2 (5 bases). The germline V and J ends were trimmed by 4 bases and 6 bases, with 19 bases remaining between them. The CDR3 runs 16 residues. Germline V gene data show CDR1 as MGHRA and CDR2 as YSYEKL. This CDR3 is CASSPIGGLNTNEQFF. CDR3 DNA: TGCGCCAGCAGCCCGATAGGTGGACTTAATACCAATGAGCAGTTCTTC.

This chain links TRBV7-9 with TRBJ1-6, with 9 bases lining up with TRBD1. This CDR3 is 15 amino acids long. Germline CDR1 SEHNR, CDR2 FQNEAQ (reference sequence). J gave up 10 bases and V 6 bases, and 10 bases lay outside the gene matches. The CDR3 protein is CASRPAGTGSSPLHF. The CDR3 DNA follows: TGTGCCAGCAGGCCTGCCGGGACAGGGTCCTCACCCCTCCACTTT.

This chain connects TRBV15 to TRBJ2-1; D remains unclear. Germline values: CDR1 LNHNV, CDR2 YYDKDF (reference sequence). Trimming stripped 4 bases from V and 5 bases from J, with 9 bases between. The CDR3 extends over 13 amino acids. CDR3 region: CATSTNRDNEQFF. In DNA form, the CDR3 reads TGTGCCACCAGCACCAACCGAGACAATGAGCAGTTCTTC.

The chain recombines TRBV24-1 with TRBJ2-5; D may be TRBD1 (5 bases). Germline V gene sequence: CDR1 KGHDR, CDR2 SFDVKD. V lost 3 bases to trimming and J lost 5 bases, with 9 bases between them. There are 13 residues in the CDR3. The CDR3 reads CATSDPGRETQYF. The CDR3 DNA reads TGTGCCACCAGTGATCCAGGGCGGGAGACCCAGTACTTC.

This clone appeared a single time. The rearrangement uses TRBV30 and TRBJ2-7, with 8 nucleotides matching TRBD1. This CDR3 spans 12 amino acids. Germline V gene lookup returns CDR1 GTSNPN and CDR2 SVGIG (reference sequence). J gave up 7 bases and V 4 bases, and 6 bases lay outside the gene matches. The chain's CDR3 is CAWTGGAGEQYF. The CDR3 DNA is TGTGCCTGGACAGGGGGCGCGGGAGAGCAGTACTTC.

The rearrangement joins TRBV5-8 to TRBJ1-6; TRBD1 might be the D (5 bases). The CDR3 sequence is 14 residues long. V shed 4 bases and J shed 1 base, with 6 bases lying between them. Germline assignment: CDR1 SGHTS and CDR2 YDEGEE. The CDR3 DNA reads as TGTGCCAGCAGCACAGGATCCTATAATTCACCCCTCCACTTT. Its translation is CASSTGSYNSPLHF.